What follows are 26 T cell receptor beta chains derived from one specimen sequenced in a study of blood T cell repertoires in COVID-19. TCRdb keeps only in-frame clones here, not all; method: immunoSEQ multiplex PCR. The sample holds 20,000 to 25,000 clones, 70% to 90% seen once. Sequencing was carried out using peripheral blood. These TCRs come from a woman aged 80 or older with active COVID-19.

The V gene is TRBV27, the J gene TRBJ1-2; no definite D call. Looked up from germline, CDR1 is MNHEY and CDR2 is SMNVEV (reference sequence). The length of the CDR3 is 15 residues. V was shortened by 4 bases and J by 0 bases, with 12 bases between the two germline ends. This CDR3 reads CASSSLLGPNYGYTF. The CDR3 coding sequence is TGTGCCAGCAGTTCCCTCTTGGGCCCTAACTATGGCTACACCTTC.

This clone was picked up one time. The chain carries TRBV29-1 and TRBJ1-5; D possibly corresponds to TRBD1 (6 bases). The CDR3 is 13 amino acids. V lost 6 bases and J 2 bases, leaving 11 bases between the germline ends. CDR1 and CDR2 (germline): SQVTM, ANQGSEA. In nucleotides, the CDR3 is TGCAGCGTCGCAGGGGACGGCAATCAGCCCCAGCATTTT. Its translation is CSVAGDGNQPQHF. The full variable domain, with the rest looked up from reference TRBV29-1 and TRBJ1-5, is SAVISQKPSRDICQRGTSLTIQCQVDSQVTMMFWYRQQPGQSLTLIATANQGSEATYESGFVIDKFPISRPNLTFSTLTVSNMSPEDSSIYLCSVAGDGNQPQHFGDGTRLSIL.

This chain links TRBV19 with TRBJ1-5, with D possibly being TRBD1 (5 bases). From germline, CDR1 is LNHDA and CDR2 SQIVND (reference sequence). Trimming removed 4 bases from V and 2 bases from J, with 9 bases in between. This CDR3 has 14 amino acids. The CDR3 sequence: CASSRGVRNQPQHF. In DNA form, the CDR3 reads TGTGCCAGTAGTAGGGGGGTTCGCAATCAGCCCCAGCATTTT.

For this clone: One junction end disagrees with the germline gene, perhaps due to a read error. This sequence joins TRBV7-7 and TRBJ1-3; D not certain. This CDR3 has 15 residues. Looked up from germline, CDR1 is SSHAT and CDR2 is FNYEAQ (reference sequence). The CDR3 protein is CASSPQVGSGNTIYF. DNA of the CDR3: TGTGCTAGCAGCCCCCAGGTTGGCTCTGGAAACACCATATATTTT.

The chain has TRBV5-4 and TRBJ2-5; 8 positions match TRBD1. Germline V gives CDR1 SGHNT, CDR2 YYREEE (reference sequence). The CDR3 has 16 residues. The ends lost 0 bases at V and 4 bases at J; junction bases unmatched: 8. Written as DNA, the CDR3 is TGTGCCAGCAGCTTGGCCCAGGGGGCGGGTGGAGAGACCCAGTACTTC. This codes for CASSLAQGAGGETQYF.

V is TRBV29-1 and J is TRBJ1-3; the D gene is possibly TRBD1 (6 bases). This CDR3 has 14 amino acids. Germline-derived CDR1 and CDR2 are SQVTM and ANQGSEA. Deletions cut 6 bases from V and 0 bases from J, with 12 bases between. CDR3 sequence reads: CSVEDSFSGNTIYF. The CDR3 nucleotides are TGCAGCGTGGAGGACAGCTTCTCTGGAAACACCATATATTTT. Together with reference TRBV29-1 and TRBJ1-3, the CDR3 gives the full variable domain: SAVISQKPSRDICQRGTSLTIQCQVDSQVTMMFWYRQQPGQSLTLIATANQGSEATYESGFVIDKFPISRPNLTFSTLTVSNMSPEDSSIYLCSVEDSFSGNTIYFGEGSWLTVV.

The J gene is TRBJ2-7, the V gene TRBV19; D not resolved. Trimming pared 4 bases from V and 7 bases from J, leaving 17 bases between. Germline V gene data show CDR1 as LNHDA and CDR2 as SQIVND (reference sequence). The CDR3 contains 14 residues. The CDR3 loop is CASSSSQTRHEQYF. Written as DNA, the CDR3 is TGTGCCAGTAGTAGTTCCCAGACGAGGCATGAGCAGTACTTC.

J is TRBJ1-1 and V is TRBV30; a possible D gene is TRBD1 (6 bases). Trimming removed 4 bases at V and 4 bases at J, with 16 bases between. Germline loops: CDR1 GTSNPN, CDR2 SVGIG (reference sequence). This CDR3 comprises 14 residues. The CDR3 coding sequence is TGTGCCTGGACTCAAACAGGGAAGAGCACTGAAGCTTTCTTT. Encoded protein: CAWTQTGKSTEAFF.

This chain links TRBV18 with TRBJ2-5, with 7 positions matching TRBD1. Germline V gene data show CDR1 as KGHSH and CDR2 as LQKENI. The CDR3 spans 14 residues. V lost 3 bases, J lost 3 bases, and 4 bases stayed unmatched. CDR3 amino acids: CASSPATGEETQYF. The CDR3 DNA sequence: TGTGCCAGCTCACCGGCAACAGGGGAAGAGACCCAGTACTTC.

The V call is TRBV7-2, the J call TRBJ1-5; D is uncertain. The V end lost 1 base, the J end lost 6 bases, and 7 bases lay between the germline ends. CDR1 SGHTA and CDR2 FQGNSA come from the germline V gene. The length of the CDR3 is 13 residues. The CDR3 DNA reads as TGTGCCAGCAGCTTAGGTAGGAGTCAGCCCCAGCATTTT. Translated: CASSLGRSQPQHF.

This chain joins TRBV5-1 and TRBJ1-3; D is ambiguous. This CDR3 is 15 amino acids long. Germline loops: CDR1 SGHRS, CDR2 YFSETQ. Deletions cut 5 bases from V and 0 bases from J, with 12 bases between. The CDR3 loop is CASSQEDPSGNTIYF. CDR3 DNA sequence: TGCGCCAGCAGTCAGGAGGACCCCTCTGGAAACACCATATATTTT.

The chain carries TRBV11-2 and TRBJ2-7; D ambiguous. CDR3 length equals 12 residues. V shed 4 bases and J shed 6 bases, with 10 bases lying between them. The germline CDR1 and CDR2 sequences are SGHAT and FQNNGV. The CDR3 DNA is TGTGCCAGCAGCTCCTCCGTCAGCGAGCAGTACTTC. Translating it yields CASSSSVSEQYF.

This clone was counted once. This rearrangement joins TRBV5-1 to TRBJ1-4, with 8 nucleotides matching TRBD1. Trimming cost V 4 bases and J 8 bases; bases outside gene matches: 10. Looked up from germline, CDR1 is SGHRS and CDR2 is YFSETQ. The CDR3 has 15 amino acids. CDR3 DNA: TGCGCCAGCAGCCAGTTGACAGGGGAGGGCGAAAAACTGTTTTTT. Translated: CASSQLTGEGEKLFF.

The chain uses TRBV19 and TRBJ1-4, with TRBD1 matching over 8 bases. Germline CDR1 is LNHDA and CDR2 is SQIVND (reference sequence). V gave up 1 base and J gave up 8 bases; unmatched junction bases: 3. The CDR3 spans 14 residues. DNA of the CDR3: TGTGCCAGTAGTATAGGACAGGGGACGGAAAAACTGTTTTTT. This codes for CASSIGQGTEKLFF.

The J gene is TRBJ1-2, the V gene TRBV14, with a tentative D call TRBD1 (6 bases). CDR3 length: 13 residues. V was cut by 4 bases and J by 4 bases, with 10 bases left in between. Germline lookup yields CDR1 SGHDN and CDR2 FVKESK. The CDR3 region is CASSPDRFYGYTF. The CDR3 DNA is TGTGCCAGCAGCCCGGACAGATTCTATGGCTACACCTTC.

The CDR3 loop is CSGSPPPGSRRLTDTQYF. The CDR3, as DNA: TGCAGCGGCTCCCCCCCACCGGGATCTCGACGGCTCACAGATACGCAGTATTTT. This chain joins TRBV29-1 and TRBJ2-3; D is perhaps TRBD2 (5 bases). Between the trimmed V and J ends, which lost 7 bases and 2 bases, there was a span of 28 bases. CDR1 and CDR2 (germline): SQVTM, ANQGSEA. This CDR3 spans 18 amino acids.

This sequence joins TRBV6-1 and TRBJ1-5; 8 bases are a match to TRBD1. Per the germline V gene, CDR1 is MNHNS and CDR2 is SASEGT. The CDR3 is 14 residues long. The V and J ends lost 1 base and 6 bases, in that order; junction bases with no gene match: 2. CDR3 in DNA: TGTGCCAGCAGTGAAGGACAGGGGAGTCAGCCCCAGCATTTT. As protein: CASSEGQGSQPQHF.

This chain connects TRBV12-3 or TRBV12-4 to TRBJ1-5, with unresolved D. The CDR3 runs 13 residues. V lost 5 bases, J lost 4 bases, and 9 bases lay in between. The CDR3 DNA sequence: TGTGCCAGCAGTCCCGGAGCAAATCAGCCCCAGCATTTT. Its translation: CASSPGANQPQHF.

V and J are TRBV4-3 and TRBJ2-3, with 11 bases matching TRBD2. Germline CDR1 and CDR2: LGHNA and YSLEER. V was pared by 0 bases and J by 2 bases, with 7 bases of the junction left unmatched. CDR3 length: 18 amino acids. For the CDR3, the DNA is TGCGCCAGCAGCCAAGATCGGCTAGCGGGGGGCTACACAGATACGCAGTATTTT. It is translated as CASSQDRLAGGYTDTQYF.

The chain joins TRBV6-5 to TRBJ1-4; weak D call: TRBD1 (5 bases). Germline CDR1 is MNHEY and CDR2 is SVGAGI. This CDR3 contains 14 residues. V lost 5 bases and J lost 4, with 11 bases in between. CDR3 protein: CASSSRDFNEKLFF. The CDR3 coding sequence is TGTGCCAGCAGTAGCCGGGACTTTAATGAAAAACTGTTTTTT.

This chain joins TRBV7-9 and TRBJ2-1; TRBD2 aligns across 7 bases. Germline-derived CDR1 and CDR2 are SEHNR and FQNEAQ (reference sequence). With V trimmed by 1 base and J by 4 bases, 10 bases remained unmatched. The CDR3 sequence is 17 residues long. This CDR3 is CASSLGAGSGTYNEQFF. CDR3 bases: TGTGCCAGCAGCTTAGGGGCGGGAAGCGGGACTTACAATGAGCAGTTCTTC.

The rearrangement joins TRBV3-1 (or the pseudogene TRBV3-2) to TRBJ2-3; 9 bases are shared with TRBD2. Germline-derived CDR1 and CDR2 are LGHDT and YNNKEL (reference sequence). Trimming removed 3 bases from V and 2 bases from J; junction bases left unmatched: 18. CDR3 length: 20 amino acids. CDR3 DNA: TGTGCCAGCAGCCAGGGCCCCTCAGGGCGGGGGGGCCCTGTCACAGATACGCAGTATTTT. Translating it yields CASSQGPSGRGGPVTDTQYF.

J is TRBJ1-3 and V is TRBV5-5; TRBD1 aligns across 7 bases. Germline V CDR1 and CDR2: SGHKS, YYEKEE (reference sequence). The CDR3 runs to 14 residues. V was pared by 1 base and J by 7 bases, with 5 bases of the junction left unmatched. The CDR3 DNA follows: TGTGCCAGCAGCTTGAGTCAGGGGGTGAACACCATATATTTT. Translating gives CASSLSQGVNTIYF.

This chain links TRBV19 with TRBJ1-1, with D possibly matching TRBD1 (5 bases). V lost 7 bases, J lost 0 bases, and 12 bases lay in between. The CDR3 sequence is 14 residues long. Germline CDR1 is LNHDA and CDR2 is SQIVND (reference sequence). The CDR3 nucleotides are TGTGCCAGTACCATGCAGGGTATGAACACTGAAGCTTTCTTT. This encodes CASTMQGMNTEAFF.

This chain connects TRBV7-2 to TRBJ1-5; TRBD1 is a possible D gene (6 bases). Germline CDR1 reads SGHTA; CDR2 reads FQGNSA. V lost 3 bases to trimming and J lost 3 bases, with 12 bases between them. The CDR3 runs to 15 residues. In DNA, the CDR3 is TGTGCCAGCAGCTTGCAACAGGGAGTCAATCAGCCCCAGCATTTT. Its translation: CASSLQQGVNQPQHF.

The chain recombines TRBV18 with TRBJ2-7, with 9 bases identical to TRBD1. The V and J ends lost 3 bases and 3 bases, in that order; junction bases with no gene match: 9. CDR1 is KGHSH, CDR2 LQKENI, per germline. The CDR3 length is 16 residues. The CDR3 here is CASSPSLTGGLYEQYF. The DNA for the CDR3 is TGTGCCAGCTCACCCTCCCTGACAGGGGGTCTCTACGAGCAGTACTTC.